These T cell receptor beta chains were read from a single sample in a study of human thymus T cells. TCRdb keeps only in-frame clones here, not all; method: immunoSEQ multiplex PCR. The sample lists tens of thousands of clones, roughly 96% occurring once. The specimen was thymus tissue. Source of these receptors: a girl in the first two years of life with a congenital heart defect but otherwise immunologically healthy. Both conserved end residues are part of each CDR3. D genes are given only for firm matches. Rows may omit the clone size; those that give it use once, few, many or a size class.

d_call j_call cdr3_length v_call clone_size cdr3_nt cdr3_aa
- TRBJ2-7 18 TRBV2 - TGTGCCAGCAGTGAAGCGCGATCTAGGGCTCCGAGATACTACGAGCAGTACTTC CASSEARSRAPRYYEQYF
TRBD1 TRBJ2-7 14 TRBV27 - TGTGCCAGCTCAGCTACAGGGGAATCTGGCGAGCAGTACTTC CASSATGESGEQYF
- TRBJ1-5 15 TRBV19 - TGTGCCAGTAGTATAGGACCGGGCCCGAATCAGCCCCAGCATTTT CASSIGPGPNQPQHF
TRBD1 TRBJ2-7 16 TRBV4-2 - TGTGCCAGCAGCCAAGAGGGACAGGGACTTACCTACGAGCAGTACTTC CASSQEGQGLTYEQYF
TRBD2 TRBJ2-6 20 TRBV4-3 - TGCGCCAGCAGCCAGGGTCAATGGGACTACCCCCTATCTGGGGCCAACGTCCTGACTTTC CASSQGQWDYPLSGANVLTF
- TRBJ1-1 14 TRBV6-5 - TGTGCCAGCAGCCTACTCCATTATGAACGGGAAGCTTTCTTT CASSLLHYEREAFF
TRBD1 TRBJ1-5 16 TRBV28 - TGTGCCAGCAGCCACCTCCGGCAGGGGGCTTATCAGCCCCAGCATTTT CASSHLRQGAYQPQHF
- TRBJ1-1 13 TRBV5-6 - TGTGCCAGCGGGGACCGCATGAACACTGAAGCTTTCTTT CASGDRMNTEAFF
- TRBJ2-1 16 TRBV6-1 - TGTGCCAGCAGTGTTTTGGGGTCAAATAGGAGGAATGAGCAGTTCTTC CASSVLGSNRRNEQFF
- TRBJ1-2 13 TRBV11-2 - TGTGCCAGCAGCTTCACAGGGTTATCTGGCTACACCTTC CASSFTGLSGYTF
- TRBJ2-2 14 TRBV6-4 - TGTGCCAGCAGTTTGAAACATGGGACCGGGGAGCTGTTTTTT CASSLKHGTGELFF
- TRBJ1-3 16 TRBV5-1 - TGCGCCAGCAGCTTGTCGAGCCTTGTCTCTGGAAACACCATATATTTT CASSLSSLVSGNTIYF
- TRBJ1-2 14 TRBV7-9 - TGTGCCAGTTTCGAGGGGGTAGAGGGATATGGCTACACCTTC CASFEGVEGYGYTF
TRBD2 TRBJ2-7 14 TRBV4-1 - TGCGCCAGCAAGAGGACTAGCGGAGCCTACGAGCAGTACTTC CASKRTSGAYEQYF
- TRBJ2-7 12 TRBV6-5 - TGTGCCAGCAAGGGACTGACTCCAGAGCAGTACTTC CASKGLTPEQYF
TRBD1 TRBJ1-2 15 TRBV6-6 - TGTGTCAGCAGAGCCCCGACAGGGACCAACTATGGCTACACCTTC CVSRAPTGTNYGYTF
TRBD1 TRBJ2-5 16 TRBV5-6 few TGTGCCAGCAGCCCTCCCGGGACAGGGGTCTCAGAGACCCAGTACTTC CASSPPGTGVSETQYF